This T cell receptor (beta chain) was sequenced in a study of T cell changes during pregnancy in multiple sclerosis. V lost 1 base, J lost 7 bases, and 4 bases stayed unmatched. The CDR3 has 15 residues. CDR1 and CDR2 from the germline V gene are LGHNA and YSLEER. Produced via immunoSEQ multiplex PCR; TCRdb's table is partial and in-frame only. The sample lists 55,000 to 80,000 clones; almost 90% were seen once. The source was peripheral blood, collected after pregnancy. The source is a female donor in good health, enrolled as a control in a pregnancy study. The chain has TRBV4-3 and TRBJ2-1; 10 bases map to TRBD1. CDR3 amino acids: CASSQGGTGVNEQFF. CDR3 nucleotides: TGCGCCAGCAGCCAAGGAGGGACAGGGGTGAATGAGCAGTTCTTC.